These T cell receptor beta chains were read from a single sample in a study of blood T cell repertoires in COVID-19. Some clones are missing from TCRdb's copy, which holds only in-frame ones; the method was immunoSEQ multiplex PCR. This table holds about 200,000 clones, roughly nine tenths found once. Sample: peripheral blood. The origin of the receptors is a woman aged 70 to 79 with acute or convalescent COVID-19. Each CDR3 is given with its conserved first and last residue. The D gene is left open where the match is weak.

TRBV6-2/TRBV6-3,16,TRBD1,CASSPLDRVRVSGAFF
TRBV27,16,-,CASSFLRGVGFTEAFF
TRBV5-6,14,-,CASSDVRMNTEAFF
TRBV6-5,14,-,CASSKLAAQETQYF
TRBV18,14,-,CASSPGTSSYGYTF
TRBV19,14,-,CASRKRESHNEQFF
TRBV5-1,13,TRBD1,CASREPGGYGYTF
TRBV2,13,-,CASSPAGGRPQHF
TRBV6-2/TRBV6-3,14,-,CASSFRGYNQPQHF
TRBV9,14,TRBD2,CASSVSSGSYEQYF
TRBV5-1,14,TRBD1,CASSLPDRVYGYTF
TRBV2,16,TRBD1,CASTTGDRGRTGELFF
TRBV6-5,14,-,CASSYRRAQQPQHF
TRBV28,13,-,CASSLPRVYGYTF
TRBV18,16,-,CASSVATPDSGNTIYF
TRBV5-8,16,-,CASSLAPSPFTNEQFF
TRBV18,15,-,CASSPSRTESYEQYF
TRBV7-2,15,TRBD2,CASSLDSGGGETQYF
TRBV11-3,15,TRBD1,CASTKKGGGGNTIYF
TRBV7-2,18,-,CASSLRGTVLSSGPTIYF
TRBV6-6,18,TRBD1,CASSHGGQGRSGANVLTF
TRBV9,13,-,CASSPERAGELFF
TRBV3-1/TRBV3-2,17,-,CASSQDFGAGLHTEAFF
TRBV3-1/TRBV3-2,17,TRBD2,CASSQSGGALGTGELFF
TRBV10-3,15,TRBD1,CAISGDRARTYGYTF
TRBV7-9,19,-,CASSLGAPLASTNTGELFF
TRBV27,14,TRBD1,CASSYGTGENEQFF
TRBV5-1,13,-,CASVGGGNTEAFF
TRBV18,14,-,CASSSPGHGNTIYF
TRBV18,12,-,CASSQLTGELFF
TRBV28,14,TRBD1,CASSLGQGARKLFF
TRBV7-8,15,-,CASSLAPRGYSEQYF
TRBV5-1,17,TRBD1,CASSQSPGTGMNTEAFF
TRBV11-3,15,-,CASSSGGGNYNEQFF
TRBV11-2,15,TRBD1,CASSFRGRDTGELFF
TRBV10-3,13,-,CAISVASTDTQYF
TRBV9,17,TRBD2,CASSVYSGGSNTGELFF
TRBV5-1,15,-,CASSLVRSRNTEAFF
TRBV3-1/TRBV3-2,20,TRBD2,CASRPYPRAVASGENNEQFF
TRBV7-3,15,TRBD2,CASSLQAGVYNEQFF
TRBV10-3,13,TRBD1,CAISESTGEPQHF
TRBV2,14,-,CASRGRVGNQPQHF
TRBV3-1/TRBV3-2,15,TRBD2,CASSHRAGLKETQYF
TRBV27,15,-,CASSPRAHVYNEQFF
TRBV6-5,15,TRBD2,CASSSGLAFSYEQYF
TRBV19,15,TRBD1,CASTAGQGHGTEAFF
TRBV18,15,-,CASSPSALGWNEQFF
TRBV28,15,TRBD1,CASSLGGQAIYGYTF
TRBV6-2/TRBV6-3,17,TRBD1,CASSYTWTGTDNQPQHF
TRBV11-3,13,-,CASSLGDSTEAFF
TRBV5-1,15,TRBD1,CASSDRDRVSYGYTF
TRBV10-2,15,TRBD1,CASEGGQGDTDTQYF
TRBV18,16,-,CASSPPYREGGDEQFF
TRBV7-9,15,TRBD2,CASSFWTSGRDIQYF